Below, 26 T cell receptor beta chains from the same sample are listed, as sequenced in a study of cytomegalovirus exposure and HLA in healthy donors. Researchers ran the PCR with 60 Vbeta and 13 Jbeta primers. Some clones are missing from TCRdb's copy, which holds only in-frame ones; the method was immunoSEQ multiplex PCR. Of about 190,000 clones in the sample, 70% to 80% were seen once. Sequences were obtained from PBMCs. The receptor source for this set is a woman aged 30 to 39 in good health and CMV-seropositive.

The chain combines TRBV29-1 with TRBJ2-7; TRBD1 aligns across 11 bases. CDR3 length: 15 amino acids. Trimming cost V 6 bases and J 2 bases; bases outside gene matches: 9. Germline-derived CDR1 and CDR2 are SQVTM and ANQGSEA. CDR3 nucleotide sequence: TGCAGCGTGAGGTTAGGGACAGGGGGGGCCTACGAGCAGTACTTC. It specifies CSVRLGTGGAYEQYF.

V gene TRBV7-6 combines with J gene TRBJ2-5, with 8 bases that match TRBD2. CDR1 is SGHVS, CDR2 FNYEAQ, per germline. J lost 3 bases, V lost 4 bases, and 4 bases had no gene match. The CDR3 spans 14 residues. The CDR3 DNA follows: TGTGCCAGCAGCTGGGAAGCGGGAGAAGAGACCCAGTACTTC. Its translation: CASSWEAGEETQYF.

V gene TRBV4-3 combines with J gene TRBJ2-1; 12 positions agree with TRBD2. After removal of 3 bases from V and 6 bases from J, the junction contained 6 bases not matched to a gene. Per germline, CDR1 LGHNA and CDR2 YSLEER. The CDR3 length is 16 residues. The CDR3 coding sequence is TGCGCCAGCAGCCACCTACTAGCGGGAGGTGTCAATGAGCAGTTCTTC. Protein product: CASSHLLAGGVNEQFF.

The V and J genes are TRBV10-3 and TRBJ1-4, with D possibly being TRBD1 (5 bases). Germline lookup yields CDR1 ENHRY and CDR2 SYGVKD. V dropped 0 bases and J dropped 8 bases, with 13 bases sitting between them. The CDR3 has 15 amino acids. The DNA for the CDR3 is TGTGCCATCAGTGAGTCCGGGGGAGTCGGGGAAAAACTGTTTTTT. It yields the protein CAISESGGVGEKLFF.

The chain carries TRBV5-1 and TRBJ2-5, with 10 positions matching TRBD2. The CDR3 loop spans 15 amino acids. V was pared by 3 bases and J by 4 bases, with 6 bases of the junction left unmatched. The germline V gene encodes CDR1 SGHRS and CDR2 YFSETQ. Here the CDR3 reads CASSSALAGGETQYF. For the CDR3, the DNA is TGCGCCAGCAGCTCCGCTTTAGCGGGAGGAGAGACCCAGTACTTC.

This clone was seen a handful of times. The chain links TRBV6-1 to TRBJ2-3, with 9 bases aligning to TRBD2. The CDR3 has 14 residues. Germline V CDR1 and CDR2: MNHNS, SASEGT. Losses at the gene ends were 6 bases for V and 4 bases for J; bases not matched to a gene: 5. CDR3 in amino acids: CASRSGRMSDTQYF. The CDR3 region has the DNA TGTGCCAGCAGGAGCGGGAGGATGTCAGATACGCAGTATTTT.

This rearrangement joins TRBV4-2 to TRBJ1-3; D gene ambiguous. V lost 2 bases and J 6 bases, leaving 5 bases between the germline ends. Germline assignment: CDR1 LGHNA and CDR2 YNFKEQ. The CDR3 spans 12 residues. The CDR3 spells CASSQTINTIYF. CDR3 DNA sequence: TGTGCCAGCAGCCAAACAATAAACACCATATATTTT.

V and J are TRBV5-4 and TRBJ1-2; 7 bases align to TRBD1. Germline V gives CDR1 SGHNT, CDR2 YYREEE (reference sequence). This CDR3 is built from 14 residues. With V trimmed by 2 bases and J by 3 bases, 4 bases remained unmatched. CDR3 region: CASSFRTGDYGYTF. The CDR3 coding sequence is TGTGCCAGCAGCTTCCGAACAGGGGACTATGGCTACACCTTC.

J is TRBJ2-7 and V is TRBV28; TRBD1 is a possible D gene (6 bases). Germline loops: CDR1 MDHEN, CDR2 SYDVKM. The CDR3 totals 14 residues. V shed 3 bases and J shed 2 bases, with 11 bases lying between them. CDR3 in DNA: TGTGCCAGCAGTTTTGGACAGAATCCCTACGAGCAGTACTTC. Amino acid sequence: CASSFGQNPYEQYF.

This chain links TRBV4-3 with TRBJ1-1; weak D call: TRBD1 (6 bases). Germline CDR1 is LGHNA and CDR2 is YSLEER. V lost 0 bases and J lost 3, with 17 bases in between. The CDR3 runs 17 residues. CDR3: CASSQEAPPGGHTEAFF. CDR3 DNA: TGCGCCAGCAGCCAAGAGGCCCCCCCGGGGGGCCACACTGAAGCTTTCTTT.

The DNA of the CDR3 is TGTGCCACCAGCAGAGATTCGGGCGGGAGTTACGAGCAGTACTTC. Translating gives CATSRDSGGSYEQYF. V and J are TRBV15 and TRBJ2-7, with 7 bases matching TRBD2. The germline V gene encodes CDR1 LNHNV and CDR2 YYDKDF (reference sequence). The J segment lost 4 bases and the V segment lost 0 bases, leaving 6 bases of the junction unmatched. The CDR3 extends over 15 amino acids. Variable domain in full (rest from reference TRBV15 and TRBJ2-7): DAMVIQNPRYQVTQFGKPVTLSCSQTLNHNVMYWYQQKSSQAPKLLFHYYDKDFNNEADTPDNFQSRRPNTSFCFLDIRSPGLGDTAMYLCATSRDSGGSYEQYFGPGTRLTVT.

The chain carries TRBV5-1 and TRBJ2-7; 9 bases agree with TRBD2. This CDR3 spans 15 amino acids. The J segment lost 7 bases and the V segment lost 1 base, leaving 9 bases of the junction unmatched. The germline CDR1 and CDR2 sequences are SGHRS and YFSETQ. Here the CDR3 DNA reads TGCGCCAGCAGCTTGCCTAGCGGGGCCAGTGGGGAGCAGTACTTC. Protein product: CASSLPSGASGEQYF.

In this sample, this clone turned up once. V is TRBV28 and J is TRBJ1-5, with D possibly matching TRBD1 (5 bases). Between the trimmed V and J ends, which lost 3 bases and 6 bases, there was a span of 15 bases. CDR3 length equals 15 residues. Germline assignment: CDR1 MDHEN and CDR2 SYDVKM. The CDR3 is CASSLRQGIGQPQHF. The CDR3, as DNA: TGTGCCAGCAGTTTGAGGCAGGGAATAGGTCAGCCCCAGCATTTT.

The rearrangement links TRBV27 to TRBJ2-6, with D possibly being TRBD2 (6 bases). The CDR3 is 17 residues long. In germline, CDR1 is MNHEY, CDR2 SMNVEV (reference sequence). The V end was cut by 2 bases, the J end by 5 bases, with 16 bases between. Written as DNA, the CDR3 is TGTGCCAGCAGTTTAGGACAAGGAGGGACCTGGGCCAACGTCCTGACTTTC. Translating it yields CASSLGQGGTWANVLTF.

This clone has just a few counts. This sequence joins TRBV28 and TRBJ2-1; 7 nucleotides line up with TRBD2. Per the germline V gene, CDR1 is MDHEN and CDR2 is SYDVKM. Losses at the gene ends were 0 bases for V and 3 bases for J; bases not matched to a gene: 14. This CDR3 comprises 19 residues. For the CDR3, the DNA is TGTGCCAGCAGTTTATGGGCGGGGGAGGTCCGACTCTACTACAATGAGCAGTTCTTC. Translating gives CASSLWAGEVRLYYNEQFF.

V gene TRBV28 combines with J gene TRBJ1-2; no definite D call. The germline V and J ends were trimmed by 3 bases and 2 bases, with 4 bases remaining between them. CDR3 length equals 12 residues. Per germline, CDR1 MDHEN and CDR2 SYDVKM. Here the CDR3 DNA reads TGTGCCAGCAGTTTCGGGAACTATGGCTACACCTTC. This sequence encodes CASSFGNYGYTF.

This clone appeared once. The CDR3 DNA reads TGTGCCAGCAGACCCCTAGCGGGAGGCTACGAGCAGTACTTC. This codes for CASRPLAGGYEQYF. This chain connects TRBV6-5 to TRBJ2-7; TRBD2 aligns across 11 bases. The CDR3 contains 14 residues. The junction had 4 bases not matched to a gene; V was cut back by 6 bases and J by 3 bases. Germline CDR1 is MNHEY and CDR2 is SVGAGI.

CDR3 in DNA: TGTGCCACCAGCAGAGATTCGGGGAGGGCCACCGGGGAGCTGTTTTTT. Protein product: CATSRDSGRATGELFF. The chain joins TRBV15 to TRBJ2-2, with 7 nucleotides matching TRBD2. After removal of 0 bases from V and 4 bases from J, the junction contained 5 bases not matched to a gene. The CDR3 contains 16 residues. The V gene's germline CDR1 is LNHNV and CDR2 YYDKDF (reference sequence).

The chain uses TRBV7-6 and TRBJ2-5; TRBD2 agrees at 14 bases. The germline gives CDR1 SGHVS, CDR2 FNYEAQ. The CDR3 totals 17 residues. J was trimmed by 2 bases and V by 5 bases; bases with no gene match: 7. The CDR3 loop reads CASSHEGLAGVQETQYF. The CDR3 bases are TGTGCCAGCAGCCACGAGGGACTAGCGGGAGTTCAAGAGACCCAGTACTTC. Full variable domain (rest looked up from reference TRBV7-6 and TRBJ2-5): GAGVSQSPRYKVTKRGQDVALRCDPISGHVSLYWYRQALGQGPEFLTYFNYEAQQDKSGLPNDRFSAERPEGSISTLTIQRTEQRDSAMYRCASSHEGLAGVQETQYFGPGTRLLVL.

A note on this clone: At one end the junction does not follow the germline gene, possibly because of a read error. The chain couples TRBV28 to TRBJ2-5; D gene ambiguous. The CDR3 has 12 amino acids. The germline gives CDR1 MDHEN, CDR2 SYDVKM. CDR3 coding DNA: TGTGCCAGCAGGATTAGGAAAGAGGCCCAGTACTTC. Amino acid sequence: CASRIRKEAQYF.

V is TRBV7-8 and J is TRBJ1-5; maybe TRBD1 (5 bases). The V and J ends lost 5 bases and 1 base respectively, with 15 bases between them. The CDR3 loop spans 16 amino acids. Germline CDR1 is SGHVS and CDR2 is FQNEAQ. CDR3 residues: CASSRRDGGSNQPQHF. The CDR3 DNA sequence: TGTGCCAGCAGCAGACGGGACGGGGGAAGCAATCAGCCCCAGCATTTT.

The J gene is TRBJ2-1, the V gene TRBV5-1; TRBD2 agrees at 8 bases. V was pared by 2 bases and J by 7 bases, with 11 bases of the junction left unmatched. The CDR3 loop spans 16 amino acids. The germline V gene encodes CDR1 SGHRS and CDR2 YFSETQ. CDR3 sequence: CASSFVVLAAGNEQFF. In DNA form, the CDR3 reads TGCGCCAGCAGCTTTGTAGTACTAGCGGCAGGAAATGAGCAGTTCTTC.

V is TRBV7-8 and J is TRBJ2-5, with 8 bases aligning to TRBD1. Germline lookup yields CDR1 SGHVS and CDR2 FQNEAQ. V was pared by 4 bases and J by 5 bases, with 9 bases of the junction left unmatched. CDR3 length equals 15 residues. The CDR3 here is CASSSDRVLRETQYF. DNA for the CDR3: TGTGCCAGCAGCTCGGACAGGGTTTTGAGGGAGACCCAGTACTTC.

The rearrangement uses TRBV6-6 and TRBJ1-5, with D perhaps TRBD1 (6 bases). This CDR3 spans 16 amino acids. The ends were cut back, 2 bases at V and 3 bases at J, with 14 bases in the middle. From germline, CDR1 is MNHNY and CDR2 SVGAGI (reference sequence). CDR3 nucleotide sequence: TGTGCCAGCAGTTACGGATCAGGGGTTTCCAATCAGCCCCAGCATTTT. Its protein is CASSYGSGVSNQPQHF.

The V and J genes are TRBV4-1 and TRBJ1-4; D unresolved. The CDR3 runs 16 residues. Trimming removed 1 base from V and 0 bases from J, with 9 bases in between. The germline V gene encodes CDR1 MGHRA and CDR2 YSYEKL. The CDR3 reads CASSQVAEATNEKLFF. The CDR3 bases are TGCGCCAGCAGCCAAGTAGCAGAGGCAACTAATGAAAAACTGTTTTTT.

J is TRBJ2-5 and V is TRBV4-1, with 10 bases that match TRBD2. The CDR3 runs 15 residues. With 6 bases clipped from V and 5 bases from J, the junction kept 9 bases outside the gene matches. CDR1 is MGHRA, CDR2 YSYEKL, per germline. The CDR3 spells CASRSGTSAYETQYF. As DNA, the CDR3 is TGCGCCAGCAGATCAGGGACTAGCGCTTATGAGACCCAGTACTTC.